This T cell receptor beta chain emerged from a study of radiation and T cells in renal cell carcinoma. The data were produced by immunoSEQ multiplex PCR, yet TCRdb's version contains in-frame clones alone and is incomplete. The sample comprises 120,000 or so clones, around 80% of which are singletons, and roughly 5% rests with the top ten. From germline, CDR1 is MNHEY and CDR2 SMNVEV (reference sequence). The germline V and J ends were trimmed by 8 bases and 1 base, with 12 bases remaining between them. CDR3 size: 13 residues. Noted time point: blood 2 weeks post-SBRT. The treatment here: 15 Gy SBRT to primary tumor, nephrectomy 4 weeks later.

The specimen comprised blood, sampled from a patient whose treatment included radiotherapy and nephrectomy. This chain joins TRBV27 and TRBJ2-7; D gene ambiguous. This clonotype was sampled from a middle-aged man with renal cell carcinoma. The CDR3 loop is CASARRPSYEQYF. DNA of the CDR3: TGTGCCAGCGCTCGGCGGCCGTCCTACGAGCAGTACTTC.